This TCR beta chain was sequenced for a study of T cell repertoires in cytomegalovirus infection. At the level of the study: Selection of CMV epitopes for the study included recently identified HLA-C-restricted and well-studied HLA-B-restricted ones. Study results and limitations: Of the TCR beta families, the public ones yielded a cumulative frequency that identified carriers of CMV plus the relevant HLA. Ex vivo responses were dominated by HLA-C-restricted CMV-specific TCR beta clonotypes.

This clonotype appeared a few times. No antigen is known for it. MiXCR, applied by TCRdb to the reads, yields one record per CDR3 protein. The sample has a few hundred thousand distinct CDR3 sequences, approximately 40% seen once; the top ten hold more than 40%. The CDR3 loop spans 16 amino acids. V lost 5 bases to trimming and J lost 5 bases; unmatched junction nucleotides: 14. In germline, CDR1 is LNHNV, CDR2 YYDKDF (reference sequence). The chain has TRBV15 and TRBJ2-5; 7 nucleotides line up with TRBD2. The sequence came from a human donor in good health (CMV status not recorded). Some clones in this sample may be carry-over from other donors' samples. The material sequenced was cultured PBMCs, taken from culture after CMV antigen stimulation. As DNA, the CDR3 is TGTGCCACCAGCCGTACACGGACTAGTCTTCGCGAGACCCAGTACTTC. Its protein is CATSRTRTSLRETQYF.